The 8 T cell receptor beta chains below were found in one sample sequenced in a study of Ad26.COV2.S vaccination and SARS-CoV-2 variants. Treatment: around 19 received Ad26.COV2.S at low or high dose, single or two shots; roughly 5 received placebo; per-sample allocation not given. Day 63 following the first vaccine or placebo injection was when the samples were taken. Sequencing was performed with immunoSEQ multiplex PCR; in TCRdb, only in-frame clones are kept and a portion is missing. The sample shows some 350,000 clones, 85% to 90% of them seen only once. The sequencing here drew on peripheral blood, taken in a trial of Ad26.COV2.S vaccine versus placebo. All receptors come from a person aged 18-65 years who received the Ad26.COV2.S COVID-19 vaccine or a placebo.

V and J are TRBV25-1 and TRBJ1-2, with TRBD1 matching over 9 bases. The germline V gene has CDR1 MGHDK and CDR2 SYGVNS. V was clipped by 3 bases and J by 8 bases; unmatched bases: 7. The CDR3 is 14 amino acids. The CDR3 is CASSDHYRGHGYTF. CDR3 DNA: TGTGCCAGCAGTGATCACTACAGGGGGCACGGCTACACCTTC.

This clone has only one observation. The chain couples TRBV24-1 to TRBJ2-2, with D perhaps matching TRBD1 (6 bases). The V and J ends lost 5 bases and 4 bases respectively, with 13 bases between them. The CDR3 is made up of 15 amino acids. The germline V gene has CDR1 KGHDR and CDR2 SFDVKD. The CDR3 sequence: CATSVTGSGTGELFF. CDR3 coding DNA: TGTGCCACCAGTGTTACAGGGTCAGGCACCGGGGAGCTGTTTTTT.

The CDR3: CASRGRGGNEKLFF. The CDR3 nucleotides are TGCGCCAGCCGGGGTAGAGGAGGTAATGAAAAACTGTTTTTT. The chain couples TRBV4-1 to TRBJ1-4; the D is unclear. Germline-derived CDR1 and CDR2 are MGHRA and YSYEKL. The CDR3 is 14 amino acids. Trimming took off 8 bases at V and 4 bases at J, with 14 bases between the two ends.

V usage is TRBV6-6 and J usage is TRBJ2-7; D remains ambiguous. Germline CDR1 reads MNHNY; CDR2 reads SVGAGI (reference sequence). CDR3 length: 13 amino acids. Trimming stripped 2 bases from V and 3 bases from J, with 8 bases between. The CDR3 coding sequence is TGTGCCAGCAGTTACCATAGGGACTACGAGCAGTACTTC. It specifies CASSYHRDYEQYF.

As to this clone: Lacking the conserved final phenylalanine or tryptophan, this CDR3 likely reflects a read error. The DNA is left out, because the CDR3 cannot be placed on it with certainty; the CDR3 is given as TCRdb lists it. V and J are TRBV6-2 or TRBV6-3 and TRBJ2-7; TRBD1 is the table's D call and was not checked against the DNA. Germline V CDR1 and CDR2: MNHEY, SVGEGT. Counting both end residues, the CDR3 totals 13 amino acids. CDR3 loop: CASSYGGGAALRI.

This clone showed up just once. The J gene is TRBJ2-2, the V gene TRBV7-3, with D possibly being TRBD2 (6 bases). There are 14 residues in the CDR3. Per the germline V gene, CDR1 is SGHTA and CDR2 is FQGTGA. V was cut by 2 bases and J by 7 bases, with 11 bases left in between. This chain's CDR3 is CASSLGRSNGELFF. DNA for the CDR3: TGTGCCAGCAGCTTAGGGAGGAGTAACGGGGAGCTGTTTTTT.

The chain carries TRBV19 and TRBJ1-1; a weak D match, TRBD1 (6 bases). The CDR3 loop spans 16 amino acids. The V gene's germline CDR1 is LNHDA and CDR2 SQIVND (reference sequence). Trimming removed 1 base from V and 3 bases from J, with 15 bases in between. CDR3 sequence: CASSIVPTGRDTEAFF. CDR3 DNA: TGTGCCAGTAGTATAGTACCCACAGGGAGGGACACTGAAGCTTTCTTT.

The chain combines TRBV7-2 with TRBJ1-1; D gene ambiguous. Germline-derived CDR1 and CDR2 are SGHTA and FQGNSA. The ends were cut back, 1 base at V and 5 bases at J, with 14 bases in the middle. CDR3 size: 15 residues. The CDR3 region is CASSLEGMGYTEAFF. The CDR3 DNA follows: TGTGCCAGCAGCTTAGAAGGGATGGGGTATACTGAAGCTTTCTTT.